The clone carrying this T cell receptor (beta chain) was detected a few times. This record comes from a study of patients and donors after allogeneic stem cell transplantation. Germline V gene sequence: CDR1 SNHLY, CDR2 FYNNEI. Deletions cut 8 bases from V and 0 bases from J, with 17 bases between. The CDR3 runs to 15 residues. Each CDR3 protein is one row after TCRdb ran MiXCR on the RT-PCR reads. The data show 900,000 to 1,000,000 distinct CDR3 sequences, with under 20% seen just once and around 5.5% held by the top ten. V is TRBV2 and J is TRBJ2-7; D not resolved. The sample was blood, either unsorted or a sorted T cell fraction (not recorded which). The receptor's source is a human donor who was either an allogeneic HSCT recipient or a stem cell or donor lymphocyte infusion donor (not recorded which). It is not recorded whose cells these are; they may come from a transplant donor. This CDR3 is CASAQRKSSSYEQYF. The CDR3 nucleotides are TGTGCCAGCGCTCAACGGAAGTCCAGCTCCTACGAGCAGTACTTC.